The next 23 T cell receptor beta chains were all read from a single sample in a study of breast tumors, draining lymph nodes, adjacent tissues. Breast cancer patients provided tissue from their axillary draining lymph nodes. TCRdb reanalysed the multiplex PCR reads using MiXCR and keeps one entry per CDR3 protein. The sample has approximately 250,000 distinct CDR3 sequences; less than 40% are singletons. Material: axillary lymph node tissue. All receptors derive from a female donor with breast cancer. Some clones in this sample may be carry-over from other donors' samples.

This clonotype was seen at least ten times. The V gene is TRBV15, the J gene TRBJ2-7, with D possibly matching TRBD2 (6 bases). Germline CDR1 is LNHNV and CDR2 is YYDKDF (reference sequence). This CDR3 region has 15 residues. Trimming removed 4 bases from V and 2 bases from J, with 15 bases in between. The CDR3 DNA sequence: TGTGCCACCAGCAATGCCTGGGCGGGGACCTACGAGCAGTACTTC. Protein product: CATSNAWAGTYEQYF.

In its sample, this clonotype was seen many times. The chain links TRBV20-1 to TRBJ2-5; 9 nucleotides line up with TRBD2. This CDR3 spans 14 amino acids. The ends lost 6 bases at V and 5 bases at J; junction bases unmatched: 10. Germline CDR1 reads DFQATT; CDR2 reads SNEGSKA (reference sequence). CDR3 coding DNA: TGCAGTGCCCCGCCTAGCGGGAAACGGGAGACCCAGTACTTC. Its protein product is CSAPPSGKRETQYF.

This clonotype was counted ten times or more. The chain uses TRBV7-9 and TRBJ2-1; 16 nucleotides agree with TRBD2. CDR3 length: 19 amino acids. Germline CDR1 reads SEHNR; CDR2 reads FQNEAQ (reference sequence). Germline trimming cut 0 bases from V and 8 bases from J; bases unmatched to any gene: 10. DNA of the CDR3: TGTGCCAGCAGCTTAGCCTCGGGACTAGCGGGGGGGCCGAGAGATGAGCAGTTCTTC. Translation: CASSLASGLAGGPRDEQFF.

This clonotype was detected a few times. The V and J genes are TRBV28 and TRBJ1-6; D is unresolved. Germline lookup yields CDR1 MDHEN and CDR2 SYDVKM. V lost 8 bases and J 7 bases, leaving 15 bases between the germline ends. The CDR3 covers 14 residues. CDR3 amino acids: CASFSLGGNSPLHF. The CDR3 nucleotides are TGTGCCAGCTTTTCGCTTGGCGGGAATTCACCCCTCCACTTT. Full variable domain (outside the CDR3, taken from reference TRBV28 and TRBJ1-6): DVKVTQSSRYLVKRTGEKVFLECVQDMDHENMFWYRQDPGLGLRLIYFSYDVKMKEKGDIPEGYSVSREKKERFSLILESASTNQTSMYLCASFSLGGNSPLHFGNGTRLTVT.

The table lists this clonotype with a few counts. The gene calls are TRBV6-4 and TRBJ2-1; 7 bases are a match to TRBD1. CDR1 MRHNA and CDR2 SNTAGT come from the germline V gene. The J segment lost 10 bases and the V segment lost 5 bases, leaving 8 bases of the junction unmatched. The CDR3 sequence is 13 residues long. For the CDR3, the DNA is TGTGCCAGCAGTCCTTCCAGGGGGACCGAGCAGTTCTTC. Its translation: CASSPSRGTEQFF.

The DNA of the CDR3 is TGTGCCAGCAGCTTGTGGGTTGAGGAGGCCCAGTACTTC. It translates to CASSLWVEEAQYF. V usage is TRBV5-8 and J usage is TRBJ2-5, with D tentatively TRBD2 (5 bases). CDR3 length: 13 residues. Looked up from germline, CDR1 is SGHTS and CDR2 is YDEGEE. The ends were cut back, 1 base at V and 9 bases at J, with 13 bases in the middle.

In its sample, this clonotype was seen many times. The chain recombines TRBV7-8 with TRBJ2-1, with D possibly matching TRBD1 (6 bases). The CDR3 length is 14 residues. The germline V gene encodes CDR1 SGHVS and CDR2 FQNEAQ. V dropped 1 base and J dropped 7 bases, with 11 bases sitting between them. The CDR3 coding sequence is TGTGCCAGCAGCTTAGGACAGGTAGGGAATGAGCAGTTCTTC. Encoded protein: CASSLGQVGNEQFF.

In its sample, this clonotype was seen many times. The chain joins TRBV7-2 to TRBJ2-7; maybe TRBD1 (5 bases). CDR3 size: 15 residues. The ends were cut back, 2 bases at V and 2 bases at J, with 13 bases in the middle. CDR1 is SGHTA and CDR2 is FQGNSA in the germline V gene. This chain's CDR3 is CASSLQGYAAYEQYF. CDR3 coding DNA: TGTGCCAGCAGCTTACAGGGCTATGCGGCCTACGAGCAGTACTTC.

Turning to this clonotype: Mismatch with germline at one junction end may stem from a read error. Here the CDR3 DNA reads TGTGCCAGCAGCTTAAGACTGGGAGGATATACCGGGGGGCTGTTTTTT. Its translation is CASSLRLGGYTGGLFF. The chain is built from TRBV7-3 and TRBJ2-2, with a weak D call TRBD2 (6 bases). Germline CDR1 and CDR2: SGHTA and FQGTGA. The CDR3 totals 16 residues.

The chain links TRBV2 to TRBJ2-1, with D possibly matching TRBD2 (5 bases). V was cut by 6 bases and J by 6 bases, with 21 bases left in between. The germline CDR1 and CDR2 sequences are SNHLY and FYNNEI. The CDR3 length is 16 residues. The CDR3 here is CASSSRTELLGNEQFF. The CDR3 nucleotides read TGTGCCAGCAGCTCTCGGACTGAGTTACTAGGCAATGAGCAGTTCTTC.

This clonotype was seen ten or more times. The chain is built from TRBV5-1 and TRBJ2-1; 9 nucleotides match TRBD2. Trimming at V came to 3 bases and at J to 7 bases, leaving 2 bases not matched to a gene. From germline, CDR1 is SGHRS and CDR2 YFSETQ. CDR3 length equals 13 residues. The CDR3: CASSSLAGNEQFF. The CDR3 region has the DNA TGCGCCAGCAGCTCCCTAGCGGGGAATGAGCAGTTCTTC.

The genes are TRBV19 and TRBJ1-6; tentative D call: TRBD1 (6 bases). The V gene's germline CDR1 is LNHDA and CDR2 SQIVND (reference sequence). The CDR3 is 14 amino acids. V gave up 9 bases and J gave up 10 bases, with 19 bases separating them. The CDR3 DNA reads TGTGCCAGCAGCGCCCGGGACACGAAATCACCCCTCCACTTT. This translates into CASSARDTKSPLHF.

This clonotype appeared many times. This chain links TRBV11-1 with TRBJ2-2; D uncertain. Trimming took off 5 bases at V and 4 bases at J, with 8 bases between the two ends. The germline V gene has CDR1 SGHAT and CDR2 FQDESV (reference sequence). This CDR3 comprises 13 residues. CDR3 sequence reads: CASSLELTGELFF. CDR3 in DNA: TGTGCCAGCAGCCTGGAACTCACCGGGGAGCTGTTTTTT.

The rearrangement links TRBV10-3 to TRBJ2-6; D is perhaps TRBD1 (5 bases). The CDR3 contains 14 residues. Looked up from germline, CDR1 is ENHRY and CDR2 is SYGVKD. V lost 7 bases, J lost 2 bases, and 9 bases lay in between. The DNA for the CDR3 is TGTGCCATCAACCCAGGGACTGGGGCCAACGTCCTGACTTTC. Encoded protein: CAINPGTGANVLTF.

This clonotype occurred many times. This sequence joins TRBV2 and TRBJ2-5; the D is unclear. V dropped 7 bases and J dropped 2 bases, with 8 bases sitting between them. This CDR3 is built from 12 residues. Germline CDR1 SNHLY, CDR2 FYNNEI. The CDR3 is CASKQEQETQYF. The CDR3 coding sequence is TGTGCCAGCAAGCAGGAACAAGAGACCCAGTACTTC.

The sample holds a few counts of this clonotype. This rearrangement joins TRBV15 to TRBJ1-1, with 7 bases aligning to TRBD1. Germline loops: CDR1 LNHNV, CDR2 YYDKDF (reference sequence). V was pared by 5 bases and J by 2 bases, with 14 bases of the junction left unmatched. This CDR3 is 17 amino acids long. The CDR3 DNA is TGTGCCACCAGCCGGACCGCAGGGACAGCGGCTAACACTGAAGCTTTCTTT. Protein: CATSRTAGTAANTEAFF. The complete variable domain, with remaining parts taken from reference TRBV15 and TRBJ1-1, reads DAMVIQNPRYQVTQFGKPVTLSCSQTLNHNVMYWYQQKSSQAPKLLFHYYDKDFNNEADTPDNFQSRRPNTSFCFLDIRSPGLGDTAMYLCATSRTAGTAANTEAFFGQGTRLTVV.

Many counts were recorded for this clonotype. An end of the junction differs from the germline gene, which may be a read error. The CDR3 reads CASSSGLYNEQFF. The CDR3 DNA reads TGCGCCAGCAGTTCGGGACTGTACAATGAGCAGTTCTTC. The rearrangement joins TRBV5-6 to TRBJ2-1; tentative D call: TRBD2 (6 bases). Per germline, CDR1 SGHDT and CDR2 YYEEEE. The CDR3 runs 13 residues.

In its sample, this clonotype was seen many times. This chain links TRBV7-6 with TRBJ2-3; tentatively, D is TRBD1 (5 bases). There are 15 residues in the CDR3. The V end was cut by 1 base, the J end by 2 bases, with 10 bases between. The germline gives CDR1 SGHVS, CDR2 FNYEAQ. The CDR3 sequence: CASSLGFGATDTQYF. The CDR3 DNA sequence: TGTGCCAGCAGCTTAGGCTTTGGGGCCACAGATACGCAGTATTTT.

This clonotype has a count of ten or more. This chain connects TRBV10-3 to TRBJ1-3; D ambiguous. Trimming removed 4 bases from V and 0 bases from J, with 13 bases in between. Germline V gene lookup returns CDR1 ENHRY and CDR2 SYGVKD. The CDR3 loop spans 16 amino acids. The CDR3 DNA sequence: TGTGCCATCAGTGCCGCCGGGCAGTACTCTGGAAACACCATATATTTT. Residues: CAISAAGQYSGNTIYF.

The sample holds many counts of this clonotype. CDR3 region: CSAHPDYRSYNEQFF. In DNA, the CDR3 is TGCAGTGCTCACCCCGACTACCGCTCCTACAATGAGCAGTTCTTC. This chain links TRBV20-1 with TRBJ2-1, with D tentatively TRBD2 (5 bases). The CDR3 length is 15 residues. Germline V gene data show CDR1 as DFQATT and CDR2 as SNEGSKA (reference sequence). The germline V and J ends were trimmed by 5 bases and 0 bases, with 14 bases remaining between them.

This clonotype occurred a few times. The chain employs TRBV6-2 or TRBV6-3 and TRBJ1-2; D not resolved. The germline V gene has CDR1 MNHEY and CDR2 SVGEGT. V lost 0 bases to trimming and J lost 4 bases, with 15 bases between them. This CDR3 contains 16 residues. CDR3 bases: TGTGCCAGCAGTTACTCGATTAGGGCCAGTACCTATGGCTACACCTTC. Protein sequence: CASSYSIRASTYGYTF.

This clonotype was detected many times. The CDR3 here is CASSIELSGGPLHF. CDR3 in DNA: TGTGCCAGTAGTATAGAATTGTCCGGGGGACCCCTCCACTTT. This rearrangement joins TRBV19 to TRBJ1-6; a possible D gene is TRBD1 (5 bases). Trimming left V 0 bases short and J 12 bases short, with 12 bases between. Per the germline V gene, CDR1 is LNHDA and CDR2 is SQIVND (reference sequence). The CDR3 totals 14 residues.

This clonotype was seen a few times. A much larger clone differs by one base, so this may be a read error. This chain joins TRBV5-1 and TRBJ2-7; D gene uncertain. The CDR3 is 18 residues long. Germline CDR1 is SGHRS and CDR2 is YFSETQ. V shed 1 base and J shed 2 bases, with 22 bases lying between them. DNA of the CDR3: TGCGCCAGCAGCTTGTTCGACTTTTCGTTCGTTGGGACCTACGAGCAGTACTTC. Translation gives CASSLFDFSFVGTYEQYF.